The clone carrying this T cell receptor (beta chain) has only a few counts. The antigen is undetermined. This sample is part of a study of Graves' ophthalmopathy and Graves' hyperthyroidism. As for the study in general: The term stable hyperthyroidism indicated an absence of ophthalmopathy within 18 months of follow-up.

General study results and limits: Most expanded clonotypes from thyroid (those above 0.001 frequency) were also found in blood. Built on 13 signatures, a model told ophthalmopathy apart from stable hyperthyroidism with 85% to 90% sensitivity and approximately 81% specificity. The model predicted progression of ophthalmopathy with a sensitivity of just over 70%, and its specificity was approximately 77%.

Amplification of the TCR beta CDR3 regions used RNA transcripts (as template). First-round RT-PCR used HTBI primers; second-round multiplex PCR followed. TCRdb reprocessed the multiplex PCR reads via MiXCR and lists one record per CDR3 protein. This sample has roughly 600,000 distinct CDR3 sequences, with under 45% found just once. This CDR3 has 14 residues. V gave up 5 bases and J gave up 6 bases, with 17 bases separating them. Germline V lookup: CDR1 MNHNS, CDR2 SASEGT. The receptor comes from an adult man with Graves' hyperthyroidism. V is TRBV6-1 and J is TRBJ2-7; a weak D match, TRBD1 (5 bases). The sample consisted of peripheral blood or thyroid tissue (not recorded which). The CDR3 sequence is CASSYWGSLVEQYF. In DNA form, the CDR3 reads TGTGCCAGCAGTTATTGGGGCTCCTTGGTCGAGCAGTACTTC.